This T cell receptor beta chain came from a study of shared clonotypes between healthy human individuals. As for the study in general: CD8 memory received one plate per donor, CD8 naive two, CD4 memory three and CD4 naive three.

Replicate PCRs from sorted subsets contained 200 ng DNA, which is some 32,000 T cell genomes. Assay: immunoSEQ multiplex PCR; the TCRdb copy retains only in-frame clones and omits some. The table lists roughly 2.4 million clones, approximately 96% of them singletons, with roughly 0.13% in the top ten. Trimming left V 7 bases short and J 0 bases short, with 9 bases between. This CDR3 region has 12 residues. In germline, CDR1 is GTSNPN, CDR2 SVGIG (reference sequence). As concerns this clone: As yet, its antigen is unknown.

Findings of the study overall: In four donors, around 5% of naive CD4 clonotypes appeared in common.

The chain carries TRBV30 and TRBJ1-1; D ambiguous. The material sequenced was naive CD4+ T cells sorted from blood. Subset indicated: CD45RA+ positively selected. The TCR sequence derives from a man between 18 and 29 years old in good health. CDR3 nucleotides: TGTGCCTCCGGGAGGATGAACACTGAAGCTTTCTTT. Translated, it gives CASGRMNTEAFF.